This T cell receptor beta chain was recovered during a study of cytomegalovirus exposure and HLA in healthy donors (dated by TCRdb to between 2016 and 2019). General notes on the study: An earlier analysis of 550 to 700 of the donors reported roughly 270 Gb of sequence data and 100 million to 130 million unique TCR beta sequences from roughly 200 million T cells. Roughly 300 gigabases of sequencing data and 75 million to 85 million unique TCR sequences made up an early release that covered some 640 HLA-typed donors. Of the roughly 400 genotyped donors, roughly 85% fell in the genetic ancestry cluster associated with self-reported Caucasian donors. The study aimed to test whether signatures of past pathogen exposure could be identified by cataloging public T cell receptors. Using immunosequencing, the study profiled T cell repertoires from fewer than 850 subjects and related those repertoires to cytomegalovirus serostatus. A separate validation cohort of approximately 130 different subjects was used in addition to the approximately 610-subject first cohort. High-throughput TCR immunosequencing, statistical association of individual TCRs with disease status, and machine learning were combined to predict cytomegalovirus infection status. In a later analysis, previously published TCR beta repertoires from about 640 donors were re-analyzed and high-resolution HLA genotyping was added so that TCR occurrence patterns could be studied. Rather than drawing on any new phenotypic data, the later analysis identified candidate immune exposures from TCR beta sequences and the way those sequences occurred across donors. In an earlier analysis of about 590 of the donors, high-throughput TCR beta sequencing was used to judge whether each TCR beta V gene segment behaved as functional or pseudogenic. Alongside the repertoire data, information on donor age, sex, ethnicity and CMV serostatus was compiled. A later genetic analysis took genome-wide SNP genotypes for about 60% of the roughly 670 donors and used that subset as a discovery cohort. Every repertoire in the discovery cohort had been generated on one and the same sequencing platform. HLA typing covered class I and class II loci at four-digit resolution. The number of donors typed differed by locus, with about 620-630 for A, B, C, DRB1 and DQB1, around 560 for DQA1, about 610 for DPA1, and approximately 470 for DPB1. Four or five DR-DQ haplotypes were handled as single units for association and clustering because linkage in the cohort was strong. Among a few hundred genotyped donors of the cohort, an average of roughly 240,000 unique TCR beta nucleotide sequences were sequenced per donor, about a sixth of them non-productive. The investigation overall reported the following: Three of the identified cytomegalovirus-associated TCR beta chains were confirmed in vitro to be specific for cytomegalovirus antigens. Linkage disequilibrium might explain the correlated functional status among segregating V segments, but an unknown experimental factor could not be ruled out. An earlier analysis of 587 of the donors showed that most TCR beta V segments appeared in productive rearrangements either about 87% or about 30% of the time, which broadly matched IMGT annotations. V-gene and J-gene trimming of TCR beta chains was associated with a missense DCLRE1C variant in a later genetic analysis, and the association was replicated in an independent cohort. Across donors, most TCR sequences were observed very rarely, whereas some public TCRs were present in many individuals. The study gave a list of roughly 150 TCR beta chains associated with cytomegalovirus. The authors suggested that the approach could potentially be extended to other disease states and immunological phenotypes. A further reported finding was that TCR beta sequences accurately predicted the HLA-A and HLA-B alleles for most subjects in the first cohort. When HLA alleles, especially DR and DQ, strongly co-occurred, TCR associations were difficult to assign to individual alleles. According to a later analysis, TCR association rates differed among HLA loci, with DRB1 alleles showing the most associated TCRs and HLA-C alleles showing the fewest. Sequencing depth was assumed to be roughly uniform across donors in the presence/absence analyses, though that assumption may not hold. In a later analysis, several top co-occurrence clusters were reported to appear linked to parvovirus B19, influenza, CMV and Epstein-Barr virus. Compared with equally common non-associated chains, HLA-associated TCR beta chains in a later analysis were more clonally expanded and had lower generation probabilities. A later genetic analysis reported fewer N-insertions in productive TCRs among donors in an Asian-associated ancestry cluster than the approximately 700-donor mean. A later analysis found that most CMV-associated TCR beta chains appeared HLA-restricted, with HLA associations seemingly driven largely by CMV exposure. Because HLA typing was missing for some donors at each locus, association tests included only the typed subset. The only immune exposure information available for the cohort was CMV serostatus. The classifier was reported to diagnose cytomegalovirus status with high specificity and sensitivity in both the original cohort and the validation cohort. Because counts were too low, 15 to 20 rarely observed V segments, including chromosome 9 orphons, were excluded from the earlier analysis of some 540 of the donors. The cohort was sequenced for TCR beta chains only, and without alpha or paired-chain data the features that could be detected were limited. A group of highly shared sequence variants was considered likely to be a technical artifact of the sequencing pipeline. Specific HLA alleles were associated with more than 15,000 TCR beta sequences at a false discovery rate of 0.05 in a later analysis.

The cohort consisted of 600 to 750 healthy bone marrow donors. Cohort members were all nominally healthy when sampled, although unrecorded immune exposures were likely present. The donor was CMV seronegative and belonged to the group of several hundred seronegative cohort members. Every donor gave a peripheral blood sample, and the peripheral blood mononuclear cells from that sample were used for TCR beta sequencing. The Qiagen DNeasy Blood Extraction Kit was used to extract genomic DNA from the blood cell samples. Remarks on this clone: There is no known antigen for this receptor. No much larger clone is present one base from it, and per-base qualities are unavailable.

Libraries were constructed by the immunoSEQ multiplex PCR assay. A mixture of 60 forward primers for TCR Vbeta segments and 13 reverse primers for TCR Jbeta segments was used in the multiplex PCR. A multiplex PCR assay on genomic DNA amplified the CDR3 region of rearranged TCR beta genes. The Illumina HiSeq System was used to sequence the amplified TCR beta libraries as 87-base-pair reads. In the authors' own workflow: Across the roughly 640 repertoires, a later analysis counted tens of millions of unique TCR beta chains, approximately 12 million of which were shared by at least two donors. To remove PCR and sequencing errors, raw reads were error-corrected and collapsed into unique sequences using a nearest-neighbor algorithm that merged closely related sequences. Alignment of CDR3 sequences to IMGT reference sequences was used to assign V, D and J gene segments. For a sequence to be retained, at least a six-nucleotide match to both a V gene segment and a J gene segment was required. A rearrangement counted as productive if the CDR3 had no stop codons and remained in frame with V and J, and every other rearrangement counted as non-productive. CDR3 was defined by IMGT convention, running from the second conserved V-encoded cysteine to the conserved J-encoded phenylalanine. The earlier analysis of about 570 of the donors excluded any sequence lacking an unambiguous match to a single V gene segment. An earlier analysis of fewer than 750 of the donors called V segments functional above 56.7% productive rearrangements and segregating when the between-donor standard deviation exceeded 5%. A statistical classification framework was built for diagnosing cytomegalovirus status from the catalog of TCR beta chain sequences. In a later analysis, TCR nucleotide sequences were compared against IMGT/GENE-DB human TR gene sequences so that V and J genes could be assigned. A later analysis assigned CDR3 sequences and most-parsimonious VDJ recombination scenarios with the TCRdist pipeline. In a later analysis, each TCR beta chain was defined by its CDR3 amino acid sequence together with its V-gene family, and reads without a unique V-gene family were excluded. To address suspected cross-contamination and a sequencing artifact, a later analysis removed some 620 highly shared, low-generation-probability nucleotide sequences. In a later analysis, a clonal expansion index for each public chain was calculated from normalized within-repertoire ranks of inferred template counts. In a later analysis, generation probabilities were computed with a VDJ recombination model fitted to out-of-frame rearrangements, and the resulting probabilities were checked against IGoR. A later analysis scored TCR-TCR, TCR-HLA and TCR-CMV co-occurrence with hypergeometric tests, applying a repertoire-size bias correction to TCR pairs. False discovery rates were estimated in a later analysis by permuting HLA or CMV assignments 20 times. A later analysis grouped co-occurring TCRs with DBSCAN, adding TCRdist sequence similarity when clustering within HLA-allele-positive subsets. Co-occurrence clustering excluded repertoires with fewer than 30,000 or more than 120,000 public chains, plus five with anomalous nucleotide sharing. Held by TCRdb, this immuneACCESS table contains in-frame sequences only and omits some clones. Under half of the omission traces to an unresolved V gene where checked; the cause of the rest is unknown. V and J calls and clone size are given by that table; D and trimming were obtained from the DNA. This sample is represented by a few hundred thousand clones; 80% of them were singletons. Clones ranked in the top ten supply more than 0.3% of the sample.

The origin of this receptor is a girl aged 2 to 9 in good health and CMV-seronegative. Input material: PBMCs.

The CDR3 has the sequence CASSPYRAIDGYTF. The bases read TGTGCCAGCAGTCCATACAGGGCAATCGATGGCTACACCTTC. The V and J genes are TRBV28 and TRBJ1-2; TRBD1 is a weak D gene call, 6 bases matching. The cysteine opens and the phenylalanine closes a CDR3 of 14 amino acids. Here the CDR3 DNA is all that survives: 42 bases in frame from base 1. CDR1 and CDR2, looked up from the germline V gene, are MDHEN and SYDVKM. The germline ends are 16 bases apart after V is trimmed by 5 bases and J by 6 bases.